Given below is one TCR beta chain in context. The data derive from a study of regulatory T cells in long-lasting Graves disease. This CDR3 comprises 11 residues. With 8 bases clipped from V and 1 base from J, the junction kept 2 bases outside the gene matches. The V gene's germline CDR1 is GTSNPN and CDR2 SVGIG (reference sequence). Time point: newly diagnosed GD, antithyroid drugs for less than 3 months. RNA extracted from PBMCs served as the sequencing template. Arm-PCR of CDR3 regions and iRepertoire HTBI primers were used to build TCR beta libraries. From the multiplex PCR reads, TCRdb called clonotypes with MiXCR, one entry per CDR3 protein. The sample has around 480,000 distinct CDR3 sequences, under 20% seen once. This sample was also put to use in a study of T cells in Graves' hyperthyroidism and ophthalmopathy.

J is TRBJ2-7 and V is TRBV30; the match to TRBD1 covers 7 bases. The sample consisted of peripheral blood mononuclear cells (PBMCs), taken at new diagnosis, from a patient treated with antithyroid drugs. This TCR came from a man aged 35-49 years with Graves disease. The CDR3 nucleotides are TGTGCCCACAGGGGATCCTACGAGCAGTACTTC. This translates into CAHRGSYEQYF.